This T cell receptor (beta chain) originates from a study of cytomegalovirus exposure and HLA in healthy donors. General study results and limits: Based on reports, TCR beta sequences accurately predicted HLA-A and HLA-B alleles for most subjects. In presence/absence analyses, roughly uniform sequencing depth across donors was assumed.

Germline-derived CDR1 and CDR2 are LNHDA and SQIVND (reference sequence). V lost 5 bases and J lost 2; bases outside the gene matches: 11. The CDR3 spans 17 residues. Unrecorded for this donor was the CMV serostatus. The PCR employed 60 Vbeta primers together with 13 Jbeta primers. Clones were read by immunoSEQ multiplex PCR, and TCRdb kept only the in-frame ones, dropping some. The sample carries around 92,000 clones, about 70% recorded once. With respect to this clone: Its antigen is unknown.

This sequence originates from a human donor in good health. V usage is TRBV19 and J usage is TRBJ1-4, with 7 bases matching TRBD1. Source material: PBMCs. This CDR3 reads CASSSHAVTGTNEKLFF. CDR3 nucleotide sequence: TGTGCCAGTAGTTCCCACGCCGTGACAGGGACTAATGAAAAACTGTTTTTT.